Each of the 4 T cell receptor beta chains below was sequenced from the same sample in a study of blood T cell repertoires in COVID-19. Using immunoSEQ multiplex PCR, the repertoire was profiled, and TCRdb retains in-frame clones only, with some absent. This table holds roughly 200,000 clones, 75% to 85% found once. The sequenced sample consisted of peripheral blood. These receptors were taken from a woman in her 40s with COVID-19, enrolled during active disease.

The chain uses TRBV29-1 and TRBJ2-7, with a weak D call TRBD1 (6 bases). Trimming pared 7 bases from V and 3 bases from J, leaving 13 bases between. The CDR3 is made up of 12 amino acids. Germline assignment: CDR1 SQVTM and CDR2 ANQGSEA. The CDR3 DNA reads as TGCAGCGCCCAGGACAGTTTCTACGAGCAGTACTTC. Translation: CSAQDSFYEQYF.

The gene calls are TRBV28 and TRBJ2-3; TRBD1 agrees at 7 bases. Losses at the gene ends were 5 bases for V and 0 bases for J; bases not matched to a gene: 5. This CDR3 comprises 15 residues. CDR1 is MDHEN, CDR2 SYDVKM, per germline. The CDR3 nucleotides read TGTGCCAGCAGTCCGAAGGGGGCGAGCACAGATACGCAGTATTTT. Translating it yields CASSPKGASTDTQYF.

J is TRBJ2-2 and V is TRBV6-5; 8 bases fit TRBD1. The germline V gene encodes CDR1 MNHEY and CDR2 SVGAGI. V was pared by 8 bases and J by 7 bases, with 9 bases of the junction left unmatched. This CDR3 is 14 amino acids long. CDR3 DNA sequence: TGTGCCAGCCAGAAAGACAGGGGCAGCGGGGAGCTGTTTTTT. Translated: CASQKDRGSGELFF.

The J gene is TRBJ1-5, the V gene TRBV9; a possible D gene is TRBD1 (6 bases). This CDR3 is 15 amino acids long. V lost 1 base and J 0 bases, leaving 8 bases between the germline ends. Germline CDR1 SGDLS, CDR2 YYNGEE. The CDR3 DNA follows: TGTGCCAGCAGCGTACAGGGGTATAGCAATCAGCCCCAGCATTTT. Protein: CASSVQGYSNQPQHF.